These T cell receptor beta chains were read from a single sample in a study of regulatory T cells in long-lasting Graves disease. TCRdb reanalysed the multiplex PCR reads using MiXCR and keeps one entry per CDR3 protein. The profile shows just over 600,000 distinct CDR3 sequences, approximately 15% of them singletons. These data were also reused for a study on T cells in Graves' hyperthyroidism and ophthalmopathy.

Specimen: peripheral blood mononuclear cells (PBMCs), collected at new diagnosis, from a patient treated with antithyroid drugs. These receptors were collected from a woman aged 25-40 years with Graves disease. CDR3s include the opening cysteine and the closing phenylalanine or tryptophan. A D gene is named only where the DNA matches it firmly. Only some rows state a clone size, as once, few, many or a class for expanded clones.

CDR3nt: TGTGCCAGCAGCGCCCAGATCAACTCCTACGAGCAGTACTTC; CDR3aa: CASSAQINSYEQYF; j_gene: TRBJ2-7; v_gene: TRBV2; d_gene: NA; abundance: NA
CDR3nt: TGTGCCAGCAGTGAAGGGATGTTTAATCAGCCCCAGCATTTT; CDR3aa: CASSEGMFNQPQHF; j_gene: TRBJ1-5; v_gene: TRBV6-2/TRBV6-3; d_gene: NA; abundance: few
CDR3nt: TGCAGTGCAACAGGGCTCTCCTACAATGAGCAGTTCTTC; CDR3aa: CSATGLSYNEQFF; j_gene: TRBJ2-1; v_gene: TRBV20-1; d_gene: NA; abundance: NA
CDR3nt: TGTGCCAGCAGCCAACTTAGGGGCTCCGAGCAGTACTTC; CDR3aa: CASSQLRGSEQYF; j_gene: TRBJ2-7; v_gene: TRBV7-2; d_gene: NA; abundance: many
CDR3nt: TGCAGTGTAGATAGCGGGAGGTCCTCCTACGAGCAGTACTTC; CDR3aa: CSVDSGRSSYEQYF; j_gene: TRBJ2-7; v_gene: TRBV20-1; d_gene: TRBD2; abundance: few
CDR3nt: TGTGCCAGCAGCCCTGCTTGGGCCACCTGGGGCAATGAGCAGTTCTTC; CDR3aa: CASSPAWATWGNEQFF; j_gene: TRBJ2-1; v_gene: TRBV12-3/TRBV12-4; d_gene: NA; abundance: NA
CDR3nt: TGTGCCAGCAGCTGGAACCAGGACGGCTATGGCTACACCTTC; CDR3aa: CASSWNQDGYGYTF; j_gene: TRBJ1-2; v_gene: TRBV7-2; d_gene: NA; abundance: many
CDR3nt: TGCAGTGCCAGTTTGGCTGAAGCTTTCTTT; CDR3aa: CSASLAEAFF; j_gene: TRBJ1-1; v_gene: TRBV20-1; d_gene: NA; abundance: many
CDR3nt: TGCAGTGCTAGAGTCGGGACAGTGATTTACGAGCAGTACTTC; CDR3aa: CSARVGTVIYEQYF; j_gene: TRBJ2-7; v_gene: TRBV20-1; d_gene: TRBD1; abundance: many
CDR3nt: TGTGCCAGCAGAGGGCGGGACAGGGGGTTCTACGAGCAGTACTTC; CDR3aa: CASRGRDRGFYEQYF; j_gene: TRBJ2-7; v_gene: TRBV2; d_gene: TRBD1; abundance: many
CDR3nt: TGTGCCAGCAGCCACGGCGGAGGGGGCGGCAATCAGCCCCAGCATTTT; CDR3aa: CASSHGGGGGNQPQHF; j_gene: TRBJ1-5; v_gene: TRBV27; d_gene: TRBD1; abundance: many
CDR3nt: TGTGCCAGCACTGGCAGGACCGACTATGGCTACACCTTC; CDR3aa: CASTGRTDYGYTF; j_gene: TRBJ1-2; v_gene: TRBV2; d_gene: NA; abundance: many
CDR3nt: TGTGCCAGCAGTTTAATACAAGAGACCCAGTACTTC; CDR3aa: CASSLIQETQYF; j_gene: TRBJ2-5; v_gene: TRBV12-3/TRBV12-4; d_gene: NA; abundance: many
CDR3nt: TGTGCCAGCAGCTTAGTATATAGGGGGGGGACCCTGAACACTGAAGCTTTCTTT; CDR3aa: CASSLVYRGGTLNTEAFF; j_gene: TRBJ1-1; v_gene: TRBV7-2; d_gene: NA; abundance: many
CDR3nt: TGCGCCGGCAGCTGGACAGCCGCGTTCTCTGGGGCCAACGTCCTGACTTTC; CDR3aa: CAGSWTAAFSGANVLTF; j_gene: TRBJ2-6; v_gene: TRBV5-1; d_gene: NA; abundance: few
CDR3nt: TGTGCCAGTACTCTTCGGACAGGCGATCCGACCGGGGAGCTGTTTTTT; CDR3aa: CASTLRTGDPTGELFF; j_gene: TRBJ2-2; v_gene: TRBV19; d_gene: TRBD1; abundance: NA
CDR3nt: TGCAGTGCTCACCTCGGGGGGTGGCCTGAAGCTTTCTTT; CDR3aa: CSAHLGGWPEAFF; j_gene: TRBJ1-1; v_gene: TRBV20-1; d_gene: NA; abundance: few
CDR3nt: TGTGCCAGCAGAAAAACAGGGACCCCTCAGGGTGAAGCTTTCTTT; CDR3aa: CASRKTGTPQGEAFF; j_gene: TRBJ1-1; v_gene: TRBV11-2; d_gene: NA; abundance: many
CDR3nt: TGTGCCAGCATCTTAGGGACTACTGAAGCTTTCTTT; CDR3aa: CASILGTTEAFF; j_gene: TRBJ1-1; v_gene: TRBV12-3/TRBV12-4; d_gene: NA; abundance: many
CDR3nt: TGCAGTGCCTGCGGACAGGGGGTCCCAGATACGCAGTATTTT; CDR3aa: CSACGQGVPDTQYF; j_gene: TRBJ2-3; v_gene: TRBV20-1; d_gene: TRBD1; abundance: few
CDR3nt: TGTGCCAGCAGTCCCCCCCTGGAGGAGGTCAAAAACATTCAGTACTTC; CDR3aa: CASSPPLEEVKNIQYF; j_gene: TRBJ2-4; v_gene: TRBV12-3/TRBV12-4; d_gene: NA; abundance: many
CDR3nt: TGTGCCAGCAGCGCTCGACAGGGTCAGCCCCAGCATTTT; CDR3aa: CASSARQGQPQHF; j_gene: TRBJ1-5; v_gene: TRBV6-1; d_gene: TRBD1; abundance: many